Listed here are 9 T cell receptor beta chains from one sample, sequenced in a study of shared clonotypes between healthy human individuals. Clones were sequenced by immunoSEQ multiplex PCR, and TCRdb holds only the in-frame ones, with some missing. The repertoire holds about 510,000 clones, with 79% as singletons. The sample consisted of PBMCs. The receptors stem from a woman in her forties in good health. Some clones in this sample may be carry-over from other donors' samples.

The rearrangement joins TRBV25-1 to TRBJ2-1, with unresolved D. CDR1 and CDR2 (germline): MGHDK, SYGVNS. The CDR3 extends over 15 amino acids. Trimming removed 4 bases at V and 3 bases at J, with 13 bases between. CDR3 sequence reads: CASSAHFGSYNEQFF. The DNA for the CDR3 is TGTGCCAGCAGTGCCCATTTTGGCAGCTACAATGAGCAGTTCTTC.

Points on this clone: A junction boundary mismatches the germline segment, possibly from a read error. V and J are TRBV7-7 and TRBJ2-5, with 8 bases aligning to TRBD1. Per the germline V gene, CDR1 is SSHAT and CDR2 is FNYEAQ (reference sequence). This CDR3 has 13 amino acids. The CDR3 is CASSPGQGETQYF. CDR3 coding DNA: TGTGCTAGCAGCCCCGGACAGGGAGAGACCCAGTACTTC.

This clone was found once. The rearrangement uses TRBV18 and TRBJ2-5; tentative D call: TRBD1 (6 bases). The CDR3 totals 13 residues. The germline CDR1 and CDR2 sequences are KGHSH and LQKENI. The V and J ends lost 4 bases and 2 bases respectively, with 8 bases between them. CDR3 bases: TGTGCCAGCTCACAGCAGGGGCAAGAGACCCAGTACTTC. It yields the protein CASSQQGQETQYF. The full variable domain, rest sourced from reference TRBV18 and TRBJ2-5, is NAGVMQNPRHLVRRRGQEARLRCSPMKGHSHVYWYRQLPEEGLKFMVYLQKENIIDESGMPKERFSAEFPKEGPSILRIQQVVRGDSAAYFCASSQQGQETQYFGPGTRLLVL.

The chain uses TRBV4-3 and TRBJ2-6; no definite D call. The CDR3 contains 16 residues. Deletions cut 0 bases from V and 0 bases from J, with 6 bases between. Germline CDR1 reads LGHNA; CDR2 reads YSLEER. The CDR3 loop is CASSQDAHSGANVLTF. As DNA, the CDR3 is TGCGCCAGCAGCCAAGATGCTCACTCTGGGGCCAACGTCCTGACTTTC.

In this sample, this clone turned up a few times. V and J are TRBV2 and TRBJ2-7; a possible D gene is TRBD1 (6 bases). Looked up from germline, CDR1 is SNHLY and CDR2 is FYNNEI. This CDR3 has 14 amino acids. V gave up 7 bases and J gave up 0 bases, with 13 bases separating them. This CDR3 reads CASNKRGYSYEQYF. The CDR3 coding sequence is TGTGCCAGCAATAAGAGGGGGTACTCCTACGAGCAGTACTTC.

This clone was recorded many times. J is TRBJ2-7 and V is TRBV6-1, with 7 bases lining up with TRBD1. With 8 bases clipped from V and 1 base from J, the junction kept 5 bases outside the gene matches. Germline V gene data show CDR1 as MNHNS and CDR2 as SASEGT. This CDR3 has 13 amino acids. Here the CDR3 reads CASEGARSYEQYF. The CDR3 DNA is TGTGCCAGCGAGGGGGCACGGTCCTACGAGCAGTACTTC.

The J gene is TRBJ2-2, the V gene TRBV7-2; 9 bases agree with TRBD1. CDR3 length: 16 amino acids. V trimming: 2 bases; J trimming: 3 bases; junction bases outside the gene matches: 4. In germline, CDR1 is SGHTA, CDR2 FQGNSA. The CDR3 is CASSLLGQGHTGELFF. In nucleotides, the CDR3 is TGTGCCAGCAGCTTACTGGGACAGGGCCACACCGGGGAGCTGTTTTTT.

This sequence joins TRBV28 and TRBJ2-7, with a tentative D call TRBD2 (6 bases). Trimming shortened V by 6 bases and J by 2 bases, and 14 bases separated the two germline ends. Per the germline V gene, CDR1 is MDHEN and CDR2 is SYDVKM. The CDR3 covers 14 residues. The CDR3 coding sequence is TGTGCCAGCAGCACGGGACTTTTAACCTACGAGCAGTACTTC. It encodes CASSTGLLTYEQYF.

CDR3 nucleotide sequence: TGTGCCAGCAGTGCGGGGGGGACTAGCGGGAGCCTCTGGGAGCTGTTTTTT. This translates into CASSAGGTSGSLWELFF. This chain connects TRBV28 to TRBJ2-2, with 14 bases fitting TRBD2. CDR3 length: 17 residues. J was trimmed by 9 bases and V by 5 bases; bases with no gene match: 11. Per the germline V gene, CDR1 is MDHEN and CDR2 is SYDVKM.